The text below deals with one T cell receptor beta chain. These data belong to a study of blood T cell repertoires in COVID-19. Study background: Whether acute or convalescent, the COVID-19 samples came from the United States, Italy and Spain.

The germline CDR1 and CDR2 sequences are SGHNT and YYREEE (reference sequence). This CDR3 has 17 amino acids. Between the trimmed V and J ends, which lost 1 base and 6 bases, there was a span of 19 bases. Method: immunoSEQ multiplex PCR; TCRdb's copy keeps in-frame clones and lacks some. Of approximately 75,000 clones listed, 74% are singletons. This receptor was identified in a human donor with acute or convalescent COVID-19. The donor label of this sample is uncertain. The chain links TRBV5-4 to TRBJ2-2, with D possibly matching TRBD1 (5 bases). Material: peripheral blood. CDR3 loop: CASSLSRYRFGAGELFF. CDR3 coding DNA: TGTGCCAGCAGCTTGAGCAGGTACAGGTTTGGAGCCGGGGAGCTGTTTTTT.